This TCR beta chain is from a study of shared clonotypes between healthy human individuals. Study in general: Ranging from 18 to 49 in age, donors were two women and a few men. The plates for each donor numbered three CD4 naive, three CD4 memory, two CD8 naive and one CD8 memory. Study observations and caveats: A reduction in generation probabilities was seen for non-shared clonotypes relative to those shared by all four donors. Clonotype sharing among donors, it was expected, would be affected by sequencing depth.

Profiling relied on immunoSEQ multiplex PCR, and the TCRdb table lists in-frame clones only, not all of them. The repertoire has more than 400,000 clones, about 96% of them found once; the top ten carry about 0.067%. V lost 0 bases and J lost 6, with 6 bases in between. The CDR3 is made up of 13 amino acids. CDR1 SNHLY and CDR2 FYNNEI come from the germline V gene. With respect to this clone: Its target is unknown.

Sequencing was done on a sample of naive CD4+ T cells sorted from blood. The subset was: CD45RA+ positively selected. The clonotype originates from a woman in her 30s in good health. J is TRBJ2-1 and V is TRBV2; D perhaps matches TRBD1 (6 bases). The CDR3 protein is CASSEAGGNEQFF. As DNA, the CDR3 is TGTGCCAGCAGTGAAGCAGGGGGCAATGAGCAGTTCTTC.